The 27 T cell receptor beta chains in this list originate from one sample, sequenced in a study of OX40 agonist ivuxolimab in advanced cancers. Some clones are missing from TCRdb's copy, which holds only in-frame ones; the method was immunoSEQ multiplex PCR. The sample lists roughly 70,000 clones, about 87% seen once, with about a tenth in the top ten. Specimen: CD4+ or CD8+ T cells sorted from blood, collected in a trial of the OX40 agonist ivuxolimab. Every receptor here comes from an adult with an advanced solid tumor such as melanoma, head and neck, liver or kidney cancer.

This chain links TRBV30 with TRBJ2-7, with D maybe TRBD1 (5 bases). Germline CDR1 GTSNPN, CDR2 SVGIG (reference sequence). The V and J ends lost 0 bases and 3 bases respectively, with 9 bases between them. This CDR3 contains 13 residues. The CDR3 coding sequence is TGTGCCTGGAGTGTAGGCAGGGACTACGAGCAGTACTTC. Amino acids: CAWSVGRDYEQYF.

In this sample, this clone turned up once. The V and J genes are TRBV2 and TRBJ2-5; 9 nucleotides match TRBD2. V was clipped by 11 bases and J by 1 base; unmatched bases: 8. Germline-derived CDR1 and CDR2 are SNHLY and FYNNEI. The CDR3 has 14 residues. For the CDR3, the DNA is TGTGCCGGGAGCGGGGGGACCCCCCAAGAGACCCAGTACTTC. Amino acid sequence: CAGSGGTPQETQYF. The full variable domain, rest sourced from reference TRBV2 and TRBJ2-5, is EPEVTQTPSHQVTQMGQEVILRCVPISNHLYFYWYRQILGQKVEFLVSFYNNEISEKSEIFDDQFSVERPDGSNFTLKIRSTKLEDSAMYFCAGSGGTPQETQYFGPGTRLLVL.

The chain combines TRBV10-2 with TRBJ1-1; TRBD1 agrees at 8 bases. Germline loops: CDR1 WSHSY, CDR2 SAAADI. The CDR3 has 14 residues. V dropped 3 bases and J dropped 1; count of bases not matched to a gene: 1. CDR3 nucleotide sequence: TGCGCCAGCAGTGAAGGACAGGGGAACACTGAAGCTTTCTTT. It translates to CASSEGQGNTEAFF.

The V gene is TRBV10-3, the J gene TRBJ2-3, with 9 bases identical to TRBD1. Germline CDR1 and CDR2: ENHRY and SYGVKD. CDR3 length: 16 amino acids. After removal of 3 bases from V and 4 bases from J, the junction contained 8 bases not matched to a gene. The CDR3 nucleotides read TGTGCCATCAGTGACCCCCCGGGACAGGGAGCAGATACGCAGTATTTT. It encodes CAISDPPGQGADTQYF.

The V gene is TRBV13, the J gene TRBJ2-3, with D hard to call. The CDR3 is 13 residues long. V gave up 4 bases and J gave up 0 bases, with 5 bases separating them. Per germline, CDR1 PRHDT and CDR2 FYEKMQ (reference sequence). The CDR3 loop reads CASSYTSTDTQYF. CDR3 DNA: TGTGCCAGCAGCTATACTAGCACAGATACGCAGTATTTT.

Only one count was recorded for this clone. The CDR3 coding sequence is TGTGCCAGCAGTGACTGGCACCTCGCCGATCCGGCCTATTCACCCCTCCACTTT. It translates to CASSDWHLADPAYSPLHF. The chain recombines TRBV6-1 with TRBJ1-6; D gene unclear. V lost 3 bases and J lost 8, with 23 bases in between. This CDR3 has 18 residues. Germline CDR1 and CDR2: MNHNS and SASEGT.

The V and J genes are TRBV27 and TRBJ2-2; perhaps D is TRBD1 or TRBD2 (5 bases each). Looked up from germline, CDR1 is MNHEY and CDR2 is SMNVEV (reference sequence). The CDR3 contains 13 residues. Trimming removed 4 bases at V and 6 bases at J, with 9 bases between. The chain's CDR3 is CASSWGFAGELFF. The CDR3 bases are TGTGCCAGCAGTTGGGGGTTCGCCGGGGAGCTGTTTTTT.

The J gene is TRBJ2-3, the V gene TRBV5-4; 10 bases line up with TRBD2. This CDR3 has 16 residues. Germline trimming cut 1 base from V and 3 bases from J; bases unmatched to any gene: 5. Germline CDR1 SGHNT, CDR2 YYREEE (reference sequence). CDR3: CASSLWLAGVTDTQYF. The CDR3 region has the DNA TGTGCCAGCAGCTTGTGGCTAGCGGGAGTGACAGATACGCAGTATTTT.

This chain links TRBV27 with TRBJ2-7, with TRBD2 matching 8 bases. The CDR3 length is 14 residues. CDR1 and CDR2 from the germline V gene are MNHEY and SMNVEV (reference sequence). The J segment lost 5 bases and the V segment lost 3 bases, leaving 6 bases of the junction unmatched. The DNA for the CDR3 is TGTGCCAGCAGTTTTTCGGGAGGGCCCCACGAGCAGTACTTC. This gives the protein CASSFSGGPHEQYF.

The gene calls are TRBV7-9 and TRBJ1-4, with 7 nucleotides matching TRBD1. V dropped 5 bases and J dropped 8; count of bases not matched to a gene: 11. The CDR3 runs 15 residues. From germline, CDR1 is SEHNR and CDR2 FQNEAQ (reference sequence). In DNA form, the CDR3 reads TGTGCCAGCAGCGACCAGACAGGGAAACGGGAAAAACTGTTTTTT. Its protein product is CASSDQTGKREKLFF.

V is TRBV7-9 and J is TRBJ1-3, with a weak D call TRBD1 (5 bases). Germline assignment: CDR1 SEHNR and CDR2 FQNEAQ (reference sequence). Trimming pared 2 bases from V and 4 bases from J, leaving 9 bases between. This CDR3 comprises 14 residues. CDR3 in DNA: TGTGCCAGCAGCTTAAGAGGGACCGGAAACACCATATATTTT. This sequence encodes CASSLRGTGNTIYF.

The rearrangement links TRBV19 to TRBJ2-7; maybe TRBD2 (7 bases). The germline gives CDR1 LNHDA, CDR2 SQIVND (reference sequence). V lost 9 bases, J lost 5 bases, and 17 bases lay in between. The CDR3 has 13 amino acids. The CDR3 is CASAGAHYDEQYF. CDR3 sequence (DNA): TGTGCCAGCGCGGGGGCCCATTACGACGAGCAGTACTTC.

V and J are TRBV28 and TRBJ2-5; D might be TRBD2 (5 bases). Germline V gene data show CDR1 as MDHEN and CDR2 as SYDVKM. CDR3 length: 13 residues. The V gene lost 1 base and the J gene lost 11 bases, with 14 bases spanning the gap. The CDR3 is CASSLSQDGEQYF. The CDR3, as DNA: TGTGCCAGCAGTTTATCCCAGGATGGGGAGCAGTACTTC.

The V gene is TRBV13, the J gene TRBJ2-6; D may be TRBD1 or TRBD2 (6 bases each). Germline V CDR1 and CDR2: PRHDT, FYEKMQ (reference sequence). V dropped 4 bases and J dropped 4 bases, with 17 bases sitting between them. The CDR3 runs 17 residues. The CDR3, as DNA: TGTGCCAGCAGCTGGGTGTGGGGGGCGCAAGGGGCCAACGTCCTGACTTTC. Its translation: CASSWVWGAQGANVLTF.

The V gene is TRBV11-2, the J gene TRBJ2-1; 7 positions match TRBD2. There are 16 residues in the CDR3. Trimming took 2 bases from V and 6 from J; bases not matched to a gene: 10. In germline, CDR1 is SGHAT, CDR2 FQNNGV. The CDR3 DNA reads TGTGCCAGCAGCTTATCGGCTAGCGGCGGGTTCAATGAGCAGTTCTTC. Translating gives CASSLSASGGFNEQFF.

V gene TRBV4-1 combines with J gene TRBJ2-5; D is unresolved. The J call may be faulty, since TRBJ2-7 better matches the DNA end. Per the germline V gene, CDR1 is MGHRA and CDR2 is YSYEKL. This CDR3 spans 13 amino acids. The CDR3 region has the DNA TGCGCCAGCAGCCAAGACTCGGCTTACGAGCAGTACTTC. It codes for CASSQDSAYEQYF.

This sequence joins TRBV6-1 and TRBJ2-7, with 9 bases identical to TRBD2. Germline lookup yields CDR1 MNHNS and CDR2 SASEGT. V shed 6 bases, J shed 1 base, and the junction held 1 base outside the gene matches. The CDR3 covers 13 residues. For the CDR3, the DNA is TGTGCCAGCAGGGGACTAGCTTCCTACGAGCAGTACTTC. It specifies CASRGLASYEQYF.

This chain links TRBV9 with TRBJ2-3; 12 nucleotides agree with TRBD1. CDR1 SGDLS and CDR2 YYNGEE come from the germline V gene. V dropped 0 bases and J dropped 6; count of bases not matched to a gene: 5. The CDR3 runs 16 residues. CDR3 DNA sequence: TGTGCCAGCAGCGTAGTGGGGGACAGGGGGCTGGATACGCAGTATTTT. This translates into CASSVVGDRGLDTQYF.

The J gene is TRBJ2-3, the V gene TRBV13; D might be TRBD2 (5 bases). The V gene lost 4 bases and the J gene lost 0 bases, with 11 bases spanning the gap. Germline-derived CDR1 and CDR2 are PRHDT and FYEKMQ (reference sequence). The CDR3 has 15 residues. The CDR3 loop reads CASSSDSLSTDTQYF. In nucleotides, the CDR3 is TGTGCCAGCAGCTCGGACTCCCTTAGCACAGATACGCAGTATTTT.

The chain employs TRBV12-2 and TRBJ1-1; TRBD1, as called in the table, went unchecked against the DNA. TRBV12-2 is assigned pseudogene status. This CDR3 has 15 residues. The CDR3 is CASRLEGQGATEAFF. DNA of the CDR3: TGTGCAAGTCGCTTAGAGGGACAGGGGGCCACTGAAGCTTTCTTT.

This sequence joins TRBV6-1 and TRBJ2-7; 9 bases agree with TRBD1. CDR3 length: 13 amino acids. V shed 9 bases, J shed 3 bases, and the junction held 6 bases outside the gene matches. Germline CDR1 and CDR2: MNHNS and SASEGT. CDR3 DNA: TGTGCCAGAACCGGGACAGGGCTCTACGAGCAGTACTTC. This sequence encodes CARTGTGLYEQYF.

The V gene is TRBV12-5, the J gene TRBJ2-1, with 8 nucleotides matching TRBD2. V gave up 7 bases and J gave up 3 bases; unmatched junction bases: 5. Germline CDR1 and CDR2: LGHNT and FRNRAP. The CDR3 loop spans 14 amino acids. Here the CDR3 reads CASERLAGYNEQFF. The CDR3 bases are TGTGCTAGTGAGCGCCTAGCGGGCTACAATGAGCAGTTCTTC. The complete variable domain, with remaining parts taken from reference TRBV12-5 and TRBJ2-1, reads DARVTQTPRHKVTEMGQEVTMRCQPILGHNTVFWYRQTMMQGLELLAYFRNRAPLDDSGMPKDRFSAEMPDATLATLKIQPSEPRDSAVYFCASERLAGYNEQFFGPGTRLTVL.

CDR3 nucleotide sequence: TGTGCCAGCAAGCCTCGGGGGGCCCTCCACGAGCAGTACTTC. Translation: CASKPRGALHEQYF. This chain joins TRBV6-1 and TRBJ2-7; D perhaps matches TRBD2 (7 bases). Germline CDR1 is MNHNS and CDR2 is SASEGT. V was pared by 7 bases and J by 5 bases, with 18 bases between. This CDR3 region has 14 residues.

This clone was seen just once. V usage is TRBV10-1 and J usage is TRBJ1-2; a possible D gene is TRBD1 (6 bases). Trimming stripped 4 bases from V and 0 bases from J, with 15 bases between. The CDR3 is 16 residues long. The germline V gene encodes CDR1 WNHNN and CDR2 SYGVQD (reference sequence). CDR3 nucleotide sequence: TGCGCCAGCAGTGTGGACAGACGACCCCCTAACTATGGCTACACCTTC. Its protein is CASSVDRRPPNYGYTF.

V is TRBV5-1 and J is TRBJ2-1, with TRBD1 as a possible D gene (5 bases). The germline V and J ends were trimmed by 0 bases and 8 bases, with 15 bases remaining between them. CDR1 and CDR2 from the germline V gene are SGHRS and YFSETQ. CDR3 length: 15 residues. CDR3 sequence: CASSLVGVPGYEQFF. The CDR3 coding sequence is TGCGCCAGCAGCTTGGTAGGGGTCCCGGGCTATGAGCAGTTCTTC. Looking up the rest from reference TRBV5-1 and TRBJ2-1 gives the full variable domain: KAGVTQTPRYLIKTRGQQVTLSCSPISGHRSVSWYQQTPGQGLQFLFEYFSETQRNKGNFPGRFSGRQFSNSRSEMNVSTLELGDSALYLCASSLVGVPGYEQFFGPGTRLTVL.

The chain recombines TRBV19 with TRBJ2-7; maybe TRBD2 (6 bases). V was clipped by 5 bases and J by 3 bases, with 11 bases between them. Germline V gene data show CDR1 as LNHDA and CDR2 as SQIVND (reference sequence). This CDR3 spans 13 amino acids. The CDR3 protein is CASSPGTFYEQYF. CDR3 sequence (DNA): TGTGCCAGTAGTCCTGGGACTTTCTACGAGCAGTACTTC.

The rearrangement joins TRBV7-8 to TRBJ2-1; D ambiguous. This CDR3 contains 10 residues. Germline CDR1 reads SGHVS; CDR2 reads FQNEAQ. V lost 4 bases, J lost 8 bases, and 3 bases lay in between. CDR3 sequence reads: CASSSYEQFF. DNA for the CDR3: TGTGCCAGCAGCTCTTATGAGCAGTTCTTC.